A selection of T cell receptor beta chains follows, all from one sample in a study of control samples from healthy donors and cancer patients. Data came from immunoSEQ multiplex PCR; TCRdb stores just in-frame clones and leaves some out. The sample has over 80,000 clones, around 81% seen once. Source material: blood. The source of these receptors is a man aged 25 to 40 in good health. The CDR3 runs from the conserved cysteine through the conserved F or W. Not all rows give a size; the values are once, few, many and, for expanded clones, a class.

J gene,V gene,clone size,CDR3 protein
TRBJ2-5,TRBV11-2,NA,CASSRRQGQETQYF
TRBJ2-7,TRBV14,NA,CASSQVGNEQYF
TRBJ2-7,TRBV7-9,NA,CASSLSGAYEQYF
TRBJ1-2,TRBV28,NA,CASRVLTGGYTF
TRBJ1-1,TRBV5-1,NA,CASSSRQGQNTEAFF
TRBJ1-5,TRBV6-2/TRBV6-3,few,CASSYHPGINQPQHF
TRBJ1-1,TRBV11-2,NA,CASSSDRVTNTEAFF
TRBJ2-1,TRBV7-9,NA,CASSLVGVNEQFF
TRBJ2-7,TRBV5-5,once,CASSLGSRDRVAYEQYF
TRBJ1-6,TRBV27,NA,CASRQGSYNSPLHF
TRBJ2-5,TRBV11-3,NA,CASSLDGSFRETQYF